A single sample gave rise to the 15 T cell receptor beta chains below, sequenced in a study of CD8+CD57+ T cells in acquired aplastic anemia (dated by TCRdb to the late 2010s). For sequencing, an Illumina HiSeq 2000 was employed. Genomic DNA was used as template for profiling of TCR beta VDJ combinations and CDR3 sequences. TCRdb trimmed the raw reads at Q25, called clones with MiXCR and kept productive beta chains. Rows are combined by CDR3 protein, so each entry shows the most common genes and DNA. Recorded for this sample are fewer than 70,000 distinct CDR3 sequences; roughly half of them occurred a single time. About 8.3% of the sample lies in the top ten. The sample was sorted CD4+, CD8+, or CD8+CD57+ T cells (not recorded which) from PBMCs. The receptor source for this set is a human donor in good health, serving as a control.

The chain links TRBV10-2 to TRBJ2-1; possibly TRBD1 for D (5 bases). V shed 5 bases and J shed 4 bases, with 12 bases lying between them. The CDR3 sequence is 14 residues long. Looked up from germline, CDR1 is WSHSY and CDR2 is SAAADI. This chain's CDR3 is CASSQPTVYNEQFF. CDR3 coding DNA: TGCGCCAGCAGTCAACCGACAGTATACAATGAGCAGTTCTTC.

This CDR3 is CASSYGRNSPLHF. The CDR3 DNA reads as TGTGCCAGCAGTTACGGCAGGAATTCACCCCTCCACTTT. This chain connects TRBV6-5 to TRBJ1-6, with D unclear. The V end was cut by 2 bases, the J end by 7 bases, with 6 bases between. This CDR3 has 13 residues. Germline V gives CDR1 MNHEY, CDR2 SVGAGI.

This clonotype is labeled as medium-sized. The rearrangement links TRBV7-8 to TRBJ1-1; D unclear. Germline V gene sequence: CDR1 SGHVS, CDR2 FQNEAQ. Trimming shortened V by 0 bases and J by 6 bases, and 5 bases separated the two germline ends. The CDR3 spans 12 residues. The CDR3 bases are TGTGCCAGCAGCTTAGCGCTCGCTGAAGCTTTCTTT. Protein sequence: CASSLALAEAFF.

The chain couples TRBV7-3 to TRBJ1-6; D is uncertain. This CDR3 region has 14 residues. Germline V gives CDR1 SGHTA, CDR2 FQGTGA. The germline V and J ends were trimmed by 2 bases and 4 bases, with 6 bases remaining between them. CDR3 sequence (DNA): TGTGCCAGCAGCTTAGTACCGTATAATTCACCCCTCCACTTT. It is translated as CASSLVPYNSPLHF.

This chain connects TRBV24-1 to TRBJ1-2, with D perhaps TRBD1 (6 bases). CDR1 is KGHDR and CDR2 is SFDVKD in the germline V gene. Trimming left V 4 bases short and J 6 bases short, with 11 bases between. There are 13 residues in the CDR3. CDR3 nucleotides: TGTGCCACCAGTGACCCTAACAGGGATGGCTACACCTTC. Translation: CATSDPNRDGYTF.

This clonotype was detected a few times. The CDR3 region has the DNA TGCGCCAGCAGCCTTGGGACTAGCGGGACCTACGAGCAGTACTTC. Translation: CASSLGTSGTYEQYF. The chain joins TRBV4-3 to TRBJ2-7, with 13 positions matching TRBD2. This CDR3 comprises 15 residues. The trim removed 4 bases at V and 2 bases at J, leaving 2 bases unmatched. In germline, CDR1 is LGHNA, CDR2 YSLEER.

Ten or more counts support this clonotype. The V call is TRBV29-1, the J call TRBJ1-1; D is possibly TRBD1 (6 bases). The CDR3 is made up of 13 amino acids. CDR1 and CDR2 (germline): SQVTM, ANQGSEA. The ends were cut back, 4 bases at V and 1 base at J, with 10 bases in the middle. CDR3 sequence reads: CSVGGGPNTEAFF. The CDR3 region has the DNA TGCAGCGTTGGTGGGGGGCCGAACACTGAAGCTTTCTTT.

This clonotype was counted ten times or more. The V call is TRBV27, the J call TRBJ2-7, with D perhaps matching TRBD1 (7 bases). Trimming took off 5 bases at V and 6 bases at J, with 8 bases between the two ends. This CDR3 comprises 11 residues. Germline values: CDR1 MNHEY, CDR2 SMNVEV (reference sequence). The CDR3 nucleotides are TGTGCCAGCAGTCAGGGGGGCGAGCAGTACTTC. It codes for CASSQGGEQYF.

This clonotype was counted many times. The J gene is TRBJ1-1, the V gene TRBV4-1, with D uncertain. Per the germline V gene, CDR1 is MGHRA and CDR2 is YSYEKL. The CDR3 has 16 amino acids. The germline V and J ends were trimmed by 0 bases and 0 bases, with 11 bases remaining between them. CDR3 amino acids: CASSQDSALMNTEAFF. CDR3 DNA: TGCGCCAGCAGCCAAGATTCAGCACTCATGAACACTGAAGCTTTCTTT.

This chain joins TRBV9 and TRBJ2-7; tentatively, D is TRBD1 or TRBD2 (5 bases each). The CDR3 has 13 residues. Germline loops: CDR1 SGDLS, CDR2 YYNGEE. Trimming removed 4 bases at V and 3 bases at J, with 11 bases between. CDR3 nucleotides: TGTGCCAGCAGCCGGGACCCAGACTACGAGCAGTACTTC. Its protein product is CASSRDPDYEQYF. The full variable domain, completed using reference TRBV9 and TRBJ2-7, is DSGVTQTPKHLITATGQRVTLRCSPRSGDLSVYWYQQSLDQGLQFLIQYYNGEERAKGNILERFSAQQFPDLHSELNLSSLELGDSALYFCASSRDPDYEQYFGPGTRLTVT.

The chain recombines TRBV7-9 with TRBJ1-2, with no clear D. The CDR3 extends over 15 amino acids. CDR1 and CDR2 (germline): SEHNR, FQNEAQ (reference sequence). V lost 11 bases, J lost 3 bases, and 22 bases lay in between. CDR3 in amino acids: CAWQAVRDPDYGYTF. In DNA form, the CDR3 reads TGTGCCTGGCAAGCTGTGCGGGATCCGGACTATGGCTACACCTTC.

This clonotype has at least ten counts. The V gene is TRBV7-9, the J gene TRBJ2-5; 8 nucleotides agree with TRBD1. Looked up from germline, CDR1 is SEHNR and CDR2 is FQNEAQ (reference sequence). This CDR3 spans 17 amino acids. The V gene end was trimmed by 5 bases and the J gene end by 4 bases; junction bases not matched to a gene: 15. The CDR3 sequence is CASSPAGSGGAGETQYF. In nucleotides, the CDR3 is TGTGCCAGCAGCCCAGCAGGGTCAGGGGGCGCGGGAGAGACCCAGTACTTC.

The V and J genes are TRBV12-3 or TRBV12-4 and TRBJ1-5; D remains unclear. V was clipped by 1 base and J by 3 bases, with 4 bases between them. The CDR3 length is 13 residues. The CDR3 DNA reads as TGTGCCAGCAGTTTAGGGGTCAATCAGCCCCAGCATTTT. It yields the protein CASSLGVNQPQHF.

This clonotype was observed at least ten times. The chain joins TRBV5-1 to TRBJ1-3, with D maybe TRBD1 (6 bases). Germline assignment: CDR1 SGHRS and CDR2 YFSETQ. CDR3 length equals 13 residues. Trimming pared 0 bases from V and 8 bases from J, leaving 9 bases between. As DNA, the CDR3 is TGCGCCAGCAGCTTGGACAGGGACTACACCATATATTTT. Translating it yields CASSLDRDYTIYF.

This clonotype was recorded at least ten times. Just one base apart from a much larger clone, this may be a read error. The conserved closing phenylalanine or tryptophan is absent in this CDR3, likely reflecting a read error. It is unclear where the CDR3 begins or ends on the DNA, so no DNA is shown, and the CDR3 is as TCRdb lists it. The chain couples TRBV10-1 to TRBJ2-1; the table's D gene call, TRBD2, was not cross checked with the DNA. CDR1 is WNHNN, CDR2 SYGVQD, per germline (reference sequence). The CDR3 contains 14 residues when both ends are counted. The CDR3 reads CASSESILGGRRFL.